Each of the 15 T cell receptor beta chains below was sequenced from the same sample in a study of Graves' ophthalmopathy and Graves' hyperthyroidism. Scientists amplified the TCR beta CDR3 regions from RNA transcripts. HTBI-primed first-round RT-PCR preceded second-round multiplex PCR. Each CDR3 protein gets one entry after TCRdb re-called the multiplex PCR reads with MiXCR. Seen here are 500,000 to 800,000 distinct CDR3 sequences, over 40% observed once, and the top ten hold 3% to 3.5%. Input material: peripheral blood. These receptors were obtained from an adult man with Graves' ophthalmopathy.

This clonotype has a count of ten or more. This chain joins TRBV20-1 and TRBJ2-5; 8 positions agree with TRBD2. The germline CDR1 and CDR2 sequences are DFQATT and SNEGSKA (reference sequence). This CDR3 comprises 14 residues. J lost 1 base, V lost 3 bases, and 4 bases had no gene match. CDR3 bases: TGCAGTGCTAGGACTCTAGCGGGCCAAGAGACCCAGTACTTC. This encodes CSARTLAGQETQYF.

Remarks on this clonotype: A much larger clone sits a single nucleotide away, making a read error possible. The chain recombines TRBV7-9 with TRBJ1-2, with 9 bases that match TRBD1. In germline, CDR1 is SEHNR, CDR2 FQNEAQ (reference sequence). V was pared by 8 bases and J by 1 base, with 11 bases of the junction left unmatched. The CDR3 length is 16 residues. The DNA of the CDR3 is TGTGCCAGCGGCGATAAACAGGGGGCTAGTAACTATGGCTACACCTTC. This gives the protein CASGDKQGASNYGYTF.

The sample holds many counts of this clonotype. The rearrangement uses TRBV7-9 and TRBJ1-1, with 7 nucleotides matching TRBD1. Losses at the gene ends were 5 bases for V and 1 base for J; bases not matched to a gene: 4. Germline-derived CDR1 and CDR2 are SEHNR and FQNEAQ (reference sequence). The CDR3 is 14 residues long. The CDR3 sequence is CASSVGQPNTEAFF. CDR3 in DNA: TGTGCCAGCAGCGTGGGACAGCCGAACACTGAAGCTTTCTTT.

This clonotype was seen repeatedly, ten times or more. The gene calls are TRBV5-8 and TRBJ1-2; possibly TRBD1 for D (5 bases). Trimming stripped 2 bases from V and 8 bases from J, with 13 bases between. In germline, CDR1 is SGHTS, CDR2 YDEGEE. The CDR3 has 13 residues. The CDR3 DNA follows: TGTGCCAGCAGCTTTCAACAGGCTCGGGGCTACACCTTC. Protein product: CASSFQQARGYTF. Full variable domain (rest looked up from reference TRBV5-8 and TRBJ1-2): EAGVTQSPTHLIKTRGQQATLRCSPISGHTSVYWYQQALGLGLQFLLWYDEGEERNRGNFPPRFSGRQFPNYSSELNVNALELEDSALYLCASSFQQARGYTFGSGTRLTVV.

This clonotype was recorded at least ten times. This rearrangement joins TRBV7-9 to TRBJ2-7, with 10 bases identical to TRBD2. CDR1 and CDR2 (germline): SEHNR, FQNEAQ (reference sequence). J was trimmed by 12 bases and V by 5 bases; bases with no gene match: 16. The CDR3 extends over 15 amino acids. Here the CDR3 DNA reads TGTGCCAGCAGCGACACTTCTAGCGGGAGCGTAAGTCGGTACTTC. This sequence encodes CASSDTSSGSVSRYF.

The chain recombines TRBV29-1 with TRBJ1-1, with 12 nucleotides matching TRBD1. The CDR3 is 15 amino acids. CDR1 SQVTM and CDR2 ANQGSEA come from the germline V gene. Germline trimming cut 4 bases from V and 4 bases from J; bases unmatched to any gene: 7. CDR3 coding DNA: TGCAGCGTTGGGGGGACAGGGGGCGTCTTCACTGAAGCTTTCTTT. This codes for CSVGGTGGVFTEAFF.

V usage is TRBV2 and J usage is TRBJ2-5; D perhaps matches TRBD2 (6 bases). The CDR3 is 14 amino acids. V dropped 1 base and J dropped 2 bases, with 8 bases sitting between them. Germline V gives CDR1 SNHLY, CDR2 FYNNEI. Here the CDR3 reads CASSEDGTQETQYF. The CDR3, as DNA: TGTGCCAGCAGTGAAGACGGGACTCAAGAGACCCAGTACTTC. Filled out from reference TRBV2 and TRBJ2-5, the complete variable domain reads EPEVTQTPSHQVTQMGQEVILRCVPISNHLYFYWYRQILGQKVEFLVSFYNNEISEKSEIFDDQFSVERPDGSNFTLKIRSTKLEDSAMYFCASSEDGTQETQYFGPGTRLLVL.

This clonotype occurred many times. The V gene is TRBV3-1, the J gene TRBJ2-7; D is undetermined. The CDR3 is 13 residues long. V shed 2 bases and J shed 2 bases, with 7 bases lying between them. The germline V gene has CDR1 LGHDT and CDR2 YNNKEL (reference sequence). Here the CDR3 reads CASSQNKAYEQYF. CDR3 bases: TGTGCCAGCAGCCAAAACAAAGCCTACGAGCAGTACTTC.

This clonotype was seen a few times. The V and J genes are TRBV6-6 and TRBJ2-5; 12 bases fit TRBD2. J was trimmed by 4 bases and V by 5 bases; bases with no gene match: 8. CDR1 is MNHNY, CDR2 SVGAGI, per germline (reference sequence). The CDR3 loop spans 16 amino acids. The CDR3: CASSEAVLAGGETQYF. CDR3 in DNA: TGTGCCAGCAGTGAAGCGGTACTAGCGGGGGGAGAGACCCAGTACTTC.

This clonotype was recorded a few times. The V gene is TRBV4-2, the J gene TRBJ1-3, with D unresolved. The germline V gene encodes CDR1 LGHNA and CDR2 YNFKEQ. The CDR3 has 15 amino acids. V was cut by 1 base and J by 0 bases, with 7 bases left in between. The CDR3, as DNA: TGTGCCAGCAGCCAAGGTCAGAGCTCTGGAAACACCATATATTTT. This translates into CASSQGQSSGNTIYF.

This clonotype was seen many times. DNA for the CDR3: TGTGCCAGTACTACGGCCTGGGACGCTAACTATGGCTACACCTTC. Encoded protein: CASTTAWDANYGYTF. The V call is TRBV19, the J call TRBJ1-2; the D gene is possibly TRBD1 (5 bases). Trimming cost V 7 bases and J 0 bases, with 15 bases left between them. There are 15 residues in the CDR3. Germline V lookup: CDR1 LNHDA, CDR2 SQIVND (reference sequence).

This clonotype was counted ten times or more. The genes are TRBV20-1 and TRBJ2-7; D not certain. The germline V gene has CDR1 DFQATT and CDR2 SNEGSKA (reference sequence). This CDR3 has 15 residues. With 3 bases removed from V and 3 bases from J, the gap between germline ends came to 18 bases. The CDR3 spells CSARRFRQRHYEQYF. In DNA, the CDR3 is TGCAGTGCTAGGCGTTTCCGTCAGAGACACTACGAGCAGTACTTC.

This clonotype has only a few counts. V is TRBV24-1 and J is TRBJ2-3; TRBD1 aligns across 7 bases. Germline values: CDR1 KGHDR, CDR2 SFDVKD. This CDR3 is built from 14 residues. Trimming took 10 bases from V and 4 from J; bases not matched to a gene: 10. The CDR3 DNA follows: TGTGCCACAAGAAGGACAGGCGCACCAGATACGCAGTATTTT. Its translation is CATRRTGAPDTQYF.

This clonotype appeared many times. One base away lies a much larger clone, so this may be a sequencing read error. The chain is built from TRBV6-6 and TRBJ1-1; D unresolved. The germline V gene encodes CDR1 MNHNY and CDR2 SVGAGI (reference sequence). The CDR3 is 11 residues long. The V end was cut by 7 bases, the J end by 1 base, with 4 bases between. The CDR3 sequence is CASTENTEAFF. Written as DNA, the CDR3 is TGTGCCAGCACTGAGAACACTGAAGCTTTCTTT.

This clonotype has a handful of counts. The conserved phenylalanine or tryptophan is not found at the CDR3 terminus, so this likely reflects a read error. The V and J genes are TRBV4-1 and TRBJ1-1; the D is unclear. CDR1 and CDR2 from the germline V gene are MGHRA and YSYEKL. V was shortened by 0 bases and J by 3 bases, with 14 bases between the two germline ends. CDR3 length: 16 residues. DNA of the CDR3: TGCGCCAGCAGCCAAGATCGGGGTCTTAGCTACACTGAAGCTTTCTGT. It yields the protein CASSQDRGLSYTEAFC.